These 2 T cell receptor beta chains were sequenced from one sample in a study of T cells in Graves' hyperthyroidism and ophthalmopathy. From RNA transcripts, TCR beta CDR3 regions were amplified. The study used the HTBI primer set for a first-round RT-PCR of the TCR CDR3. A single record per CDR3 protein comes from TCRdb applying MiXCR to the multiplex PCR reads. The sample has about 260,000 distinct CDR3 sequences, about 17% seen once; the top ten hold around 30%. Sequencing input: blood. The source is a woman aged 18 to 35 with Graves' ophthalmopathy.

This clonotype was counted ten times or more. The chain carries TRBV4-1 and TRBJ2-5, with 11 positions matching TRBD2. There are 16 residues in the CDR3. The J segment lost 4 bases and the V segment lost 1 base, leaving 5 bases of the junction unmatched. Germline loops: CDR1 MGHRA, CDR2 YSYEKL. CDR3 sequence: CASSQVIAGGPETQYF. CDR3 sequence (DNA): TGCGCCAGCAGCCAAGTCATAGCGGGGGGGCCAGAGACCCAGTACTTC.

In the case of this clonotype: Possible read error: a much larger clone is one base away. V gene TRBV29-1 combines with J gene TRBJ2-3, with D perhaps matching TRBD2 (5 bases). The CDR3 is 13 amino acids. CDR1 and CDR2 from the germline V gene are SQVTM and ANQGSEA. CDR3 in amino acids: CGVGPIERGTQYF. The CDR3 DNA reads TGCGGCGTTGGGCCCATCGAACGGGGTACGCAGTATTTT.